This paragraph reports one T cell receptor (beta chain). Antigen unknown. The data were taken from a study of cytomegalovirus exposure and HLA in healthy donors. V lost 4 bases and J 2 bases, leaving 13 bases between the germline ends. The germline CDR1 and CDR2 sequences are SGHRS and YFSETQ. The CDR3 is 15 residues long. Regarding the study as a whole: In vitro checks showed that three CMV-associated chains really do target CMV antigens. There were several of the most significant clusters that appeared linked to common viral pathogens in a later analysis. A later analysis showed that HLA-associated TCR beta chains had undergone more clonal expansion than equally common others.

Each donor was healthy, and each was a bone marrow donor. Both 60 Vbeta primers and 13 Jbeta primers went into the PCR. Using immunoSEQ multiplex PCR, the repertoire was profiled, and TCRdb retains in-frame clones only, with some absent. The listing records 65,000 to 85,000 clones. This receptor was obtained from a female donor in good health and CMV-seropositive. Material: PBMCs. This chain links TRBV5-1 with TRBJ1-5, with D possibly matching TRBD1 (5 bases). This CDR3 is CASSPGGLGNQPQHF. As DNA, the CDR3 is TGCGCCAGCAGCCCCGGGGGTTTGGGCAATCAGCCCCAGCATTTT.